The 14 T cell receptor beta chains in this list originate from one sample, sequenced in a study of T cell responses to AZD1222 COVID-19 vaccine. The method was immunoSEQ multiplex PCR; TCRdb's version includes in-frame clones alone and lacks a portion of them. The table lists 75,000 to 100,000 clones, roughly 87% of them singletons. The source material was peripheral blood, sampled on day 0 of AZD1222 vaccination. Source of these receptors: an adult in good health.

The chain carries TRBV29-1 and TRBJ2-3; D is uncertain. CDR1 is SQVTM, CDR2 ANQGSEA, per germline. This CDR3 spans 14 amino acids. V lost 8 bases and J lost 2, with 17 bases in between. The CDR3 region is CSFRSYAITDTQYF. The CDR3 DNA reads TGCAGCTTCCGGTCCTACGCAATCACAGATACGCAGTATTTT.

This chain connects TRBV27 to TRBJ1-2; maybe TRBD1 (6 bases). This CDR3 is built from 15 residues. Between the trimmed V and J ends, which lost 5 bases and 0 bases, there was a span of 13 bases. From germline, CDR1 is MNHEY and CDR2 SMNVEV (reference sequence). In DNA form, the CDR3 reads TGTGCCAGCAGTCGGACAGCGCTTTCTAACTATGGCTACACCTTC. Translation gives CASSRTALSNYGYTF.

V is TRBV27 and J is TRBJ1-1; possible D gene TRBD1, 5 bases. Germline CDR1 and CDR2: MNHEY and SMNVEV (reference sequence). V was shortened by 8 bases and J by 5 bases, with 12 bases between the two germline ends. There are 12 residues in the CDR3. The CDR3 DNA sequence: TGTGCCAGCCAGACAGAGAGAACTGAAGCTTTCTTT. This sequence encodes CASQTERTEAFF.

This chain connects TRBV18 to TRBJ1-2; tentatively, D is TRBD1 (5 bases). Trimming pared 3 bases from V and 7 bases from J, leaving 12 bases between. The CDR3 is made up of 13 amino acids. Germline CDR1 is KGHSH and CDR2 is LQKENI. CDR3 region: CASSPGLMTGYTF. CDR3 in DNA: TGTGCCAGCTCACCGGGACTAATGACTGGCTACACCTTC.

The chain is built from TRBV9 and TRBJ1-4; D not certain. The CDR3 is 15 amino acids. The V end lost 0 bases, the J end lost 8 bases, and 14 bases lay between the germline ends. The germline V gene has CDR1 SGDLS and CDR2 YYNGEE. The CDR3 DNA reads as TGTGCCAGCAGCGTAGATGCGGCAGGAGGAGAAAAACTGTTTTTT. This sequence encodes CASSVDAAGGEKLFF.

J is TRBJ2-5 and V is TRBV21-1. TRBV21-1 is classified as a pseudogene. The CDR3 is 14 amino acids. The CDR3 DNA reads TGTGCCAGCAGCAAAGGAAGGTGGGGGGAGACCCAGTACTTC. Protein: CASSKGRWGETQYF.

CDR3 residues: CASSQPNRGNTEAFF. The CDR3 DNA reads TGTGCCAGCAGCCAACCGAATCGTGGGAACACTGAAGCTTTCTTT. This chain uses TRBV5-4 with TRBJ1-1; D call uncertain. Trimming removed 4 bases at V and 1 base at J, with 14 bases between. Germline values: CDR1 SGHNT, CDR2 YYREEE (reference sequence). This CDR3 has 15 amino acids. Drawing the rest from reference TRBV5-4 and TRBJ1-1, the complete variable domain is ETGVTQSPTHLIKTRGQQVTLRCSSQSGHNTVSWYQQALGQGPQFIFQYYREEENGRGNFPPRFSGLQFPNYSSELNVNALELDDSALYLCASSQPNRGNTEAFFGQGTRLTVV.

The table lists this clone with a few counts. CDR3 coding DNA: TGTGCCAGCAGCCGACGTGGCGGGAACACTGAAGCTTTCTTT. Protein sequence: CASSRRGGNTEAFF. V is TRBV7-9 and J is TRBJ1-1, with D unclear. Trimming stripped 5 bases from V and 1 base from J, with 11 bases between. This CDR3 contains 14 residues. Germline V gene sequence: CDR1 SEHNR, CDR2 FQNEAQ (reference sequence).

CDR3 sequence (DNA): TGCAGTGCTAGTCCACCGGGGTCAAGCTCCTACAATGAGCAGTTCTTC. This gives the protein CSASPPGSSSYNEQFF. V and J are TRBV20-1 and TRBJ2-1, with D perhaps matching TRBD2 (5 bases). The V gene's germline CDR1 is DFQATT and CDR2 SNEGSKA (reference sequence). V lost 3 bases and J lost 0, with 15 bases in between. This CDR3 spans 16 amino acids.

A single count supports this clone. The J gene is TRBJ1-5, the V gene TRBV28; D perhaps matches TRBD1 (6 bases). CDR1 and CDR2 (germline): MDHEN, SYDVKM. Trimming removed 1 base from V and 0 bases from J, with 31 bases in between. The CDR3 spans 23 residues. This chain's CDR3 is CASSLFSGSWGASARYSNQPQHF. CDR3 nucleotide sequence: TGTGCCAGCAGTTTATTTTCTGGGTCGTGGGGGGCCTCAGCGCGTTATAGCAATCAGCCCCAGCATTTT.

This clone was found once. The chain carries TRBV5-1 and TRBJ1-1, with a weak D call TRBD1 (5 bases). This CDR3 region has 13 residues. Germline CDR1 and CDR2: SGHRS and YFSETQ. The germline V and J ends were trimmed by 4 bases and 4 bases, with 11 bases remaining between them. The CDR3 is CASSLSGGTEAFF. In DNA form, the CDR3 reads TGCGCCAGCAGCCTATCCGGGGGCACTGAAGCTTTCTTT. The complete variable domain, with remaining parts taken from reference TRBV5-1 and TRBJ1-1, reads KAGVTQTPRYLIKTRGQQVTLSCSPISGHRSVSWYQQTPGQGLQFLFEYFSETQRNKGNFPGRFSGRQFSNSRSEMNVSTLELGDSALYLCASSLSGGTEAFFGQGTRLTVV.

The V call is TRBV7-3, the J call TRBJ1-2; 8 positions agree with TRBD1. Germline loops: CDR1 SGHTA, CDR2 FQGTGA. The V segment lost 2 bases and the J segment 4 bases; nucleotides outside the gene matches: 3. The length of the CDR3 is 14 residues. As DNA, the CDR3 is TGTGCCAGCAGCTTAGGGACAGGTGGCTATGGCTACACCTTC. It codes for CASSLGTGGYGYTF. Full variable domain (outside the CDR3, taken from reference TRBV7-3 and TRBJ1-2): GAGVSQTPSNKVTEKGKYVELRCDPISGHTALYWYRQSLGQGPEFLIYFQGTGAADDSGLPNDRFFAVRPEGSVSTLKIQRTERGDSAVYLCASSLGTGGYGYTFGSGTRLTVV.

The V and J genes are TRBV20-1 and TRBJ1-3; D uncertain. This CDR3 is built from 14 residues. Germline V gives CDR1 DFQATT, CDR2 SNEGSKA (reference sequence). Trimming shortened V by 3 bases and J by 0 bases, and 9 bases separated the two germline ends. The CDR3 loop is CSASFGSSGNTIYF. The CDR3 nucleotides read TGCAGTGCTAGTTTTGGCAGCTCTGGAAACACCATATATTTT.

The chain employs TRBV3-1 (or the pseudogene TRBV3-2) and TRBJ2-3; no clear D gene. The CDR3 covers 14 residues. V lost 1 base, J lost 1 base, and 6 bases lay in between. Germline CDR1 and CDR2: LGHDT and YNNKEL (reference sequence). The CDR3 DNA reads as TGTGCCAGCAGCCAAGTGGTTGGCACAGATACGCAGTATTTT. Its translation is CASSQVVGTDTQYF.